This TCR beta chain was retrieved from a study of response to subunit inactivated influenza vaccine. TCRdb called the RT-PCR reads again in MiXCR, with one record for every CDR3 protein. The data show roughly 170,000 distinct CDR3 sequences, around 9.2% seen once. Study-wide results and limits: Each seasonal flu vaccination may recruit only limited new T cells, authors suggested.

As for this clonotype: Its antigen remains unknown.

This sequence originates from a man aged 50 to 59 who received an inactivated influenza vaccine. Sequencing was performed on non-naive T cells sorted from PBMCs, taken on the day of vaccination.

CDR3 region: CAIRRQGADEQYF. In DNA, the CDR3 is TGTGCCATCAGGAGACAGGGGGCCGACGAGCAGTACTTC. The chain couples TRBV6-1 to TRBJ2-7; 10 bases align to TRBD1. The junction had 8 bases not matched to a gene; V was cut back by 10 bases and J by 5 bases. This CDR3 comprises 13 residues. Germline CDR1 is MNHNS and CDR2 is SASEGT.